This entry lists 9 T cell receptor beta chains sequenced from one sample in a study of high-grade serous ovarian cancer treatment subgroups. Tumor tissue was taken before any definitive surgery or chemotherapy was given. Using immunoSEQ multiplex PCR, the repertoire was profiled, and TCRdb retains in-frame clones only, with some absent. The table includes some 20,000 clones, around 75% detected once. Sequenced material: tumor tissue. These TCRs come from a human donor with high-grade serous ovarian cancer.

The V gene is TRBV28, the J gene TRBJ2-1, with 7 bases matching TRBD2. V lost 7 bases, J lost 4 bases, and 7 bases stayed unmatched. The length of the CDR3 is 14 residues. Germline V gives CDR1 MDHEN, CDR2 SYDVKM. The CDR3 here is CASTGASGYNEQFF. CDR3 in DNA: TGTGCCAGCACCGGGGCTAGCGGTTACAATGAGCAGTTCTTC.

The V call is TRBV30, the J call TRBJ2-5, with a possible D match to TRBD1 (6 bases). The CDR3 is 13 amino acids. Germline CDR1 GTSNPN, CDR2 SVGIG (reference sequence). The V and J ends lost 2 bases and 5 bases respectively, with 12 bases between them. The CDR3: CAWSHRVGETQYF. DNA for the CDR3: TGTGCCTGGAGTCACAGGGTGGGGGAGACCCAGTACTTC.

The V and J genes are TRBV5-1 and TRBJ2-7; 7 nucleotides line up with TRBD1. CDR1 is SGHRS and CDR2 is YFSETQ in the germline V gene. V shed 4 bases and J 6 bases; nucleotides not matched to a gene: 7. CDR3 length: 13 residues. The CDR3 protein is CASSLQGNGEQYF. The CDR3, as DNA: TGCGCCAGCAGCCTACAGGGGAACGGCGAGCAGTACTTC.

The chain is built from TRBV2 and TRBJ2-5, with D perhaps TRBD1 (6 bases). The CDR3 extends over 15 amino acids. The germline V gene encodes CDR1 SNHLY and CDR2 FYNNEI. Trimming removed 7 bases at V and 4 bases at J, with 19 bases between. As DNA, the CDR3 is TGTGCCAGCACCCCAACCCCAGGGGCCACAGAGACCCAGTACTTC. This encodes CASTPTPGATETQYF. The full variable domain, in which reference TRBV2 and TRBJ2-5 provide the parts outside the CDR3, is EPEVTQTPSHQVTQMGQEVILRCVPISNHLYFYWYRQILGQKVEFLVSFYNNEISEKSEIFDDQFSVERPDGSNFTLKIRSTKLEDSAMYFCASTPTPGATETQYFGPGTRLLVL.

CDR3 sequence: CSVEHYYEQYF. CDR3 DNA sequence: TGCAGTGTCGAGCACTACTACGAGCAGTACTTC. V and J are TRBV20-1 and TRBJ2-7, with D hard to call. The CDR3 spans 11 residues. Per germline, CDR1 DFQATT and CDR2 SNEGSKA (reference sequence). Trimming pared 7 bases from V and 3 bases from J, leaving 10 bases between.

The chain joins TRBV4-3 to TRBJ2-1; no clear D. CDR1 LGHNA and CDR2 YSLEER come from the germline V gene. The ends were cut back, 0 bases at V and 1 base at J, with 7 bases in the middle. The CDR3 loop spans 15 amino acids. The CDR3 loop reads CASSQDHRSYNEQFF. CDR3 nucleotide sequence: TGCGCCAGCAGCCAAGATCACAGATCCTACAATGAGCAGTTCTTC.

J is TRBJ2-7 and V is TRBV5-6, with D possibly being TRBD2 (5 bases). Trimming removed 0 bases from V and 3 bases from J, with 16 bases in between. The CDR3 is 16 residues long. Germline CDR1 and CDR2: SGHDT and YYEEEE. CDR3 nucleotides: TGTGCCAGCAGCTTGGGACCTCCCCCGGGGAACTACGAGCAGTACTTC. As protein: CASSLGPPPGNYEQYF.

Only one count was recorded for this clone. The DNA of the CDR3 is TGTGCCAGCTCACCTGGCAGTGGGAGGACCTACGAGCAGTACTTC. As protein: CASSPGSGRTYEQYF. The chain links TRBV18 to TRBJ2-7, with TRBD2 as a possible D gene (6 bases). This CDR3 has 15 residues. Germline V gives CDR1 KGHSH, CDR2 LQKENI. The V and J ends lost 3 bases and 2 bases respectively, with 14 bases between them.

J is TRBJ2-1 and V is TRBV9, with no clear D. V lost 8 bases to trimming and J lost 4 bases, with 10 bases between them. CDR3 length equals 12 residues. Germline lookup yields CDR1 SGDLS and CDR2 YYNGEE. The CDR3 DNA is TGTGCCAGTAGTCAGGCGTACAATGAGCAGTTCTTC. Amino acids: CASSQAYNEQFF.